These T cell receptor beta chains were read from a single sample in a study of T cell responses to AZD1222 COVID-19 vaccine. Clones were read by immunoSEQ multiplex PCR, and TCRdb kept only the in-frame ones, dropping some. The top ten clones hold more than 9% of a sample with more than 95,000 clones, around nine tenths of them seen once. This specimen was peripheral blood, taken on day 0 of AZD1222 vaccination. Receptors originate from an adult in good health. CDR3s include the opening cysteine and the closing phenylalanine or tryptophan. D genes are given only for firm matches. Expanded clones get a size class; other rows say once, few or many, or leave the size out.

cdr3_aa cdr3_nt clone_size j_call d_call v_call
CASSYDPGWPPLHF TGTGCCAGCAGTTACGATCCAGGTTGGCCACCCCTCCACTTT . TRBJ1-6 . TRBV6-6
CASSDVPVEQYF TGTGCCAGCAGTGACGTCCCGGTCGAGCAGTACTTC . TRBJ2-7 . TRBV28
CASSLGGGEEEEQYF TGTGCCAGCAGCTTAGGAGGCGGGGAGGAGGAGGAGCAGTACTTC . TRBJ2-7 . TRBV7-9
CASSLAGRDQPQHF TGTGCCAGCAGCCTTGCAGGGCGAGATCAGCCCCAGCATTTT . TRBJ1-5 . TRBV3-1/TRBV3-2
CAISPGQGPEQYF TGTGCCATCAGTCCGGGACAGGGCCCCGAGCAGTACTTC . TRBJ2-7 TRBD1 TRBV10-3
CASSSGAGQETQYF TGTGCCAGCAGCTCGGGGGCCGGCCAAGAGACCCAGTACTTC . TRBJ2-5 . TRBV7-8
CASSDYSSSYNEQFF TGTGCCAGCAGTGACTACTCTAGCTCCTACAATGAGCAGTTCTTC . TRBJ2-1 . TRBV27
CSVEEGWPGNTEAFF TGCAGCGTTGAAGAAGGTTGGCCTGGGAACACTGAAGCTTTCTTT . TRBJ1-1 . TRBV29-1
CASSLGRSYYEQYF TGTGCCAGCAGCTTGGGCAGGTCATACTACGAGCAGTACTTC . TRBJ2-7 . TRBV13
CAISESASGRTDTQYF TGTGCCATCAGTGAATCGGCTAGCGGGAGGACAGATACGCAGTATTTT . TRBJ2-3 TRBD2 TRBV10-3
CSAPRVYGYTF TGCAGTGCCCCGCGGGTCTATGGCTACACCTTC . TRBJ1-2 . TRBV20-1
CASSSHRDGKTQYF TGTGCCAGCAGCTCCCACCGGGACGGGAAGACCCAGTACTTC . TRBJ2-5 . TRBV6-2/TRBV6-3
CASSFLAGVVGETQYF TGTGCCAGCAGTTTCCTAGCGGGAGTGGTAGGAGAGACCCAGTACTTC once TRBJ2-5 TRBD2 TRBV6-5
CASRKQGSGANVLTF TGTGCCAGCCGAAAACAGGGTTCTGGGGCCAACGTCCTGACTTTC . TRBJ2-6 . TRBV9
CASGGAGESNQPQHF TGTGCCAGCGGGGGGGCAGGGGAAAGCAATCAGCCCCAGCATTTT few TRBJ1-5 . TRBV2
CASSFGQLSSYNEQFF TGCGCCAGCAGCTTTGGACAGCTTAGCTCCTACAATGAGCAGTTCTTC . TRBJ2-1 . TRBV5-1
CASSLGPGGNYGYTF TGTGCCAGCAGCTTAGGACCAGGGGGGAACTATGGCTACACCTTC . TRBJ1-2 TRBD1 TRBV11-2
CASSHPTVDNYSPLHF TGTGCCAGCAGCCATCCCACCGTGGACAACTATTCACCCCTCCACTTT . TRBJ1-6 . TRBV4-2
CASSPQGHSLRAFF TGCGCCAGCAGCCCCCAAGGCCACAGCCTGAGGGCTTTCTTT . TRBJ1-1 . TRBV4-3
CASSIWGIPRTDTQYF TGTGCCAGTAGTATATGGGGGATCCCACGGACAGATACGCAGTATTTT . TRBJ2-3 . TRBV19
CARPVGGKSYNSPLHF TGTGCTAGGCCGGTGGGGGGTAAATCCTATAATTCACCCCTCCACTTT few TRBJ1-6 . TRBV12-5
CATSESIGTEYNEQFF TGTGCCACCAGTGAATCTATAGGGACAGAATACAATGAGCAGTTCTTC . TRBJ2-1 TRBD1 TRBV24-1
CASSRGQGLEPQHF TGTGCCAGCAGCCGCGGACAGGGGTTAGAGCCCCAGCATTTT . TRBJ1-5 TRBD1 TRBV6-2/TRBV6-3
CSLGRSYNEQFF TGCAGCCTAGGACGGTCCTACAATGAGCAGTTCTTC . TRBJ2-1 . TRBV29-1
CASSPGSNTEAFF TGTGCCAGCAGCCCGGGCAGTAACACTGAAGCTTTCTTT . TRBJ1-1 . TRBV5-4